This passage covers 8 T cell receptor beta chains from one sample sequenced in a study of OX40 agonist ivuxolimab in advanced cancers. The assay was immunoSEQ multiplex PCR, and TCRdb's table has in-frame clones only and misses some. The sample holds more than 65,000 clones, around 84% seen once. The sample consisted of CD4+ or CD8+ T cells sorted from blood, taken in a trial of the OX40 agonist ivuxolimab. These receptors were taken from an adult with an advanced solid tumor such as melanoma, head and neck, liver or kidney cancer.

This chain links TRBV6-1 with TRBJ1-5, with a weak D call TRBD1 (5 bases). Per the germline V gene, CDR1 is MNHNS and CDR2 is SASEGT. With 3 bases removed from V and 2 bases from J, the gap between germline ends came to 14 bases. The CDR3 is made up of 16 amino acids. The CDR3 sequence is CASSEGRAARNQPQHF. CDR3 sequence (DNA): TGTGCCAGCAGTGAGGGCAGGGCGGCCCGCAATCAGCCCCAGCATTTT.

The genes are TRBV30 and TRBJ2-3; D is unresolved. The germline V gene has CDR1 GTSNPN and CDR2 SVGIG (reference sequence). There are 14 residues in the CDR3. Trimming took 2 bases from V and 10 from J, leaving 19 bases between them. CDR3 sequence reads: CAWSPGAPVGAQYF. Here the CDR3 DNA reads TGTGCCTGGAGTCCCGGCGCGCCAGTTGGGGCGCAGTATTTT.

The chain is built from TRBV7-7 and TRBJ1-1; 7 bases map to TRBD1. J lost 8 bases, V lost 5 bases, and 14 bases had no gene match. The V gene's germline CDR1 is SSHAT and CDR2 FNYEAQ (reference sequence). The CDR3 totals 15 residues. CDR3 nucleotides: TGTGCCAGCAGCACCCGATTGACAGGGCACGTCGAAGCTTTCTTT. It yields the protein CASSTRLTGHVEAFF.

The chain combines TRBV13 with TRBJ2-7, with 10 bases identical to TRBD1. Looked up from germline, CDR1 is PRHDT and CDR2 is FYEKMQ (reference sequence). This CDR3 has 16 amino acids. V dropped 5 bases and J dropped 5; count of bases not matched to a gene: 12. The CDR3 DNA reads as TGTGCCAGCAGCCCCCGGGACAGGGGAAGGCAGAACGAGCAGTACTTC. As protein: CASSPRDRGRQNEQYF.

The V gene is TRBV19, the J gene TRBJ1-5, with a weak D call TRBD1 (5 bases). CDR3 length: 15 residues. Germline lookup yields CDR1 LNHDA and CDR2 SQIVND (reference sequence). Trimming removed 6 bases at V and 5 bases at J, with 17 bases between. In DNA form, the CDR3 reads TGTGCCAGTAGCGTCCAGGGAGGGACCGATCAGCCCCAGCATTTT. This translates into CASSVQGGTDQPQHF.

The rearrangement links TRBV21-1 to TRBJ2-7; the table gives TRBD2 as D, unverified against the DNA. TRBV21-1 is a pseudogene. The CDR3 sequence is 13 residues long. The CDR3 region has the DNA TGTGCCAGCGGCGGGGGGTCCCCCTACGAGCAGTACTTC. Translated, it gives CASGGGSPYEQYF.

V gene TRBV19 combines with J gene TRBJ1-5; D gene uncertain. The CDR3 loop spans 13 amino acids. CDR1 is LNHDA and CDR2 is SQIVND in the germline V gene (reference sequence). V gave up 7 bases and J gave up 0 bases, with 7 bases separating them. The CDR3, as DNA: TGTGCCAGTAATGATTATAGCAATCAGCCCCAGCATTTT. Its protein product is CASNDYSNQPQHF.

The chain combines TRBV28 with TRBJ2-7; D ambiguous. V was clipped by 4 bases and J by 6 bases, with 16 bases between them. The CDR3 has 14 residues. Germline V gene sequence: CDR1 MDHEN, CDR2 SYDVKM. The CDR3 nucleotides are TGTGCCAGCAGTTACTGGAGCATCACCTCCGAGCAGTACTTC. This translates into CASSYWSITSEQYF.